A selection of T cell receptor beta chains follows, all from one sample in a study of T-cell reconstitution after alpha-beta-depleted transplantation in children. MiXCR, run by TCRdb on the PCR reads, gives a single entry per CDR3 protein. There are a few hundred thousand distinct CDR3 sequences in the sample; about 20% occur only once, and approximately 3.9% lies in the top ten. This material consisted of PBMCs from the stem cell graft donor, taken from the stem cell graft. These receptors were obtained from a human donor who donated a stem cell graft to a child with acute myeloid leukemia. Each CDR3 is given with its conserved first and last residue. A D gene is named only where the DNA matches it firmly. Expanded clones are given a class, and other clones once, few, many or no size at all.

>TRBJ1-2|-|TRBV29-1|-
TGCAGCGTCATGTTAGCTAACTATGGCTACACCTTC
CSVMLANYGYTF
>TRBJ2-7|-|TRBV7-3|-
TGTGCCAGCAGCTTAACAGGGGGGAGTCGATCCTACGAGCAGTACTTC
CASSLTGGSRSYEQYF
>TRBJ2-2|-|TRBV15|-
TGTGCCACCAGCAGAGACAGGGTGCAGACCGGGGAGCTGTTTTTT
CATSRDRVQTGELFF
>TRBJ1-2|TRBD1|TRBV25-1|few
TGTGCCAGCAGTGAATCCGGGACAGGGGGTCATTTCAGTGGCTACACCTTC
CASSESGTGGHFSGYTF
>TRBJ2-2|TRBD1|TRBV5-1|-
TGCGCCAGCAGCGGGGGACAGGGGACCCCCGGGGAGCTGTTTTTT
CASSGGQGTPGELFF
>TRBJ2-7|-|TRBV10-2|few
TGCGCCAGCAGTCTTTACCGGGACTACGAGCAGTACTTC
CASSLYRDYEQYF
>TRBJ1-2|-|TRBV6-5|-
TGTGCCAGCAGTTACTCAAAACAGGGCTATGGCTACACCTTC
CASSYSKQGYGYTF
>TRBJ2-1|TRBD2|TRBV29-1|many
TGCAGCGTTGATGTTAGCGCTAGCGGATACAATGAGCAGTTCTTC
CSVDVSASGYNEQFF
>TRBJ1-1|TRBD1|TRBV24-1|few
TGTGCCACCACTGGGACAGGGGCGGGGAACACTGAAGCTTTCTTT
CATTGTGAGNTEAFF
>TRBJ2-3|TRBD2|TRBV10-1|-
TGCGCCAGCAGTCTCGCTAGCGGGAGACACACAGATACGCAGTATTTT
CASSLASGRHTDTQYF
>TRBJ2-2|TRBD2|TRBV7-6|many
TGTGCCAGCAGCTTAGGGGCTAGCGGCACGAACACCGGGGAGCTGTTTTTT
CASSLGASGTNTGELFF
>TRBJ2-2|TRBD2|TRBV5-1|-
TGCGCCAGCAGCTTGGCGGGGGGACCGAACACCGGGGAGCTGTTTTTT
CASSLAGGPNTGELFF
>TRBJ2-5|TRBD1|TRBV6-5|-
TGTGCCAGCAGTTACCGAGGACAGGGGTGGGAGACCCAGTACTTC
CASSYRGQGWETQYF
>TRBJ2-1|-|TRBV24-1|few
TGTGCCACCAGTGATTTGTCTGGAGACTCCTACAATGAGCAGTTCTTC
CATSDLSGDSYNEQFF
>TRBJ2-1|TRBD2|TRBV7-2|few
TGTGCCAGCAGCAGACTAGCGGTCTACAATGAGCAGTTCTTC
CASSRLAVYNEQFF
>TRBJ2-7|TRBD2|TRBV7-2|few
TGTGCCAGCAGCAGGGGACTAGAAAACCACGAGCAGTACTTC
CASSRGLENHEQYF
>TRBJ2-1|-|TRBV7-9|-
TGTGCCAGCAGAGGGTTTAGCGCGATAATATACAATGAGCAGTTCTTC
CASRGFSAIIYNEQFF
>TRBJ2-5|-|TRBV20-1|-
TGCAGTGCTAGAGGGCAGGACCAAGAGACCCAGTACTTC
CSARGQDQETQYF
>TRBJ2-2|TRBD2|TRBV20-1|many
TGCAGTGCTAGAGGAGGACTAGCGGGGGACACCGGGGAGCTGTTTTTT
CSARGGLAGDTGELFF
>TRBJ2-1|TRBD2|TRBV7-9|few
TGTGCCAGCAGCTTACAGCGGGAGTGGGGGTTCTTC
CASSLQREWGFF
>TRBJ1-5|-|TRBV12-3/TRBV12-4|-
TGTGCCAGCAGTTCTATGGGGGTTAGCAATCAGCCCCAGCATTTT
CASSSMGVSNQPQHF
>TRBJ2-3|-|TRBV28|many
TGTGCCAGCAGTACGAGGACGGGGAGGACAGATACGCAGTATTTT
CASSTRTGRTDTQYF
>TRBJ2-1|-|TRBV12-3/TRBV12-4|-
TGTGCCAGCAGTTTATCAAGCGGAATAAACAATGAGCACTTCTTC
CASSLSSGINNEHFF
>TRBJ2-2|-|TRBV7-6|once
TGTGCCAGCAGCTTCTGGGATTCTACCGCTCCCGGGGAGCTGTTTTTT
CASSFWDSTAPGELFF
>TRBJ2-3|TRBD1|TRBV5-1|few
TGCGCCAGCAGCTTATACAGGGGCGCGGATTCAGATACGCAGTATTTT
CASSLYRGADSDTQYF
>TRBJ2-1|-|TRBV5-1|few
TGCGCCAGCAGCTTGGCCTGGGGCGCCGTGGCGAATGAGCAGTTCTTC
CASSLAWGAVANEQFF
>TRBJ2-2|TRBD2|TRBV12-3/TRBV12-4|many
TGTGCCAGCAGTGGGAGGGGTCTGACAAGCCCCGAGCTGTTTTTT
CASSGRGLTSPELFF
>TRBJ2-2|-|TRBV9|few
TGTGCCAGCAGCGTAGGAAGCACCGGGGAGCTGTTTTTT
CASSVGSTGELFF
>TRBJ1-1|-|TRBV28|many
TGTGCCAGCAGTTTACCTTTCCTGGGGGGAAACACTGAAGCTTTCTTT
CASSLPFLGGNTEAFF
>TRBJ2-4|-|TRBV5-7|-
TGTGCCAGCAGCTTGGCCGTTAGGCTCACTTCTTCTTGGTACTTC
CASSLAVRLTSSWYF
>TRBJ1-2|-|TRBV5-1|-
TGCGCCAGCACCCTAGACCCCGAACTTAACTATGGCTACACCTTC
CASTLDPELNYGYTF
>TRBJ2-1|-|TRBV29-1|many
TGCAGCGCCCCGTACAGGGTAACCGATGAGCAGTTCTTC
CSAPYRVTDEQFF
>TRBJ2-1|TRBD2|TRBV5-1|few
TGCGCCAGCAGCCCGAATCCGGGACTAGCGGAAAATGAGCAGTTCTTC
CASSPNPGLAENEQFF
>TRBJ2-7|TRBD2|TRBV10-3|few
TGTGCCATCAGTGATACTAGCGGGATAAACGAGCAGTACTTC
CAISDTSGINEQYF
>TRBJ1-5|-|TRBV7-9|many
TGTGCCAGCAGCTTCGGGCAGAGCAATCAGCCCCAGCATTTT
CASSFGQSNQPQHF
>TRBJ2-7|-|TRBV10-3|many
TGTGCCACCGGGCGGGAAAAATCCTACGAGCAGTACTTC
CATGREKSYEQYF
>TRBJ1-1|-|TRBV29-1|many
TGCAGCGTATGGCCGCTATTGAACACTGAAGCTTTCTTT
CSVWPLLNTEAFF
>TRBJ2-7|-|TRBV4-1|few
TGCGCCAGCAGCCTAGCGGCAATACCGAGCTCCTACGAGCAGTACTTC
CASSLAAIPSSYEQYF
>TRBJ1-1|-|TRBV7-2|-
TGTGCCAGCAGCTTAGTCCCCCGGGCTATTGACACTGAAGCTTTCTTT
CASSLVPRAIDTEAFF
>TRBJ2-7|-|TRBV20-1|few
TGCAGTGCAAGGGACCAGGGCTACGAGCAGTACTTC
CSARDQGYEQYF
>TRBJ2-7|TRBD2|TRBV28|-
TGTGCCAGCAGCCGGGGACTAGAAAACGACGAGCAGTACTTC
CASSRGLENDEQYF
>TRBJ2-1|-|TRBV29-1|many
TGCAGCGTTGAAGGGGGAGAGAGGAATGAGCAGTTCTTC
CSVEGGERNEQFF
>TRBJ2-7|-|TRBV12-3/TRBV12-4|many
TGTGCCAGCAGTCCTTGGCTCTACGAGCAGTACTTC
CASSPWLYEQYF
>TRBJ2-7|TRBD1|TRBV25-1|few
TGTGCCAGCAGTGAGAAGACAGGGTGGTACGAGCAGTACTTC
CASSEKTGWYEQYF
>TRBJ1-2|-|TRBV4-1|-
TGCGCCAGCAGCCAAGTGGGAATCTATGGCTACACCTTC
CASSQVGIYGYTF
>TRBJ2-3|-|TRBV18|few
TGTGCCACCGGAACACGAACGGGCACAGATACGCAGTATTTT
CATGTRTGTDTQYF
>TRBJ2-2|-|TRBV20-1|-
TGCAGTGCTAGAGATAAGGGCCTGGGCACCGGGGAGCTGTTTTTT
CSARDKGLGTGELFF
>TRBJ2-3|-|TRBV6-1|-
TGTGCCAGCTCCCCACCGGGGGTGAGCACAGATACGCAGTATTTT
CASSPPGVSTDTQYF
>TRBJ1-3|-|TRBV7-9|few
TGTGCCAGCAGCTTAATCATCTCTGGAAACACCATATATTTT
CASSLIISGNTIYF
>TRBJ2-1|-|TRBV20-1|few
TGCAGTGCCCTCCCCAGCGGATACAGTGAGCAGTTCTTC
CSALPSGYSEQFF
>TRBJ2-7|-|TRBV21-1|-
TGTGCCAGCATCCCAAAGGGCCACGAGCAGTACTTC
CASIPKGHEQYF